The present T cell receptor (beta chain) was sequenced within a study of blood T cell repertoires in COVID-19. Trimming removed 4 bases from V and 7 bases from J; junction bases left unmatched: 8. Germline-derived CDR1 and CDR2 are SGHRS and YFSETQ. The length of the CDR3 is 15 residues. Profiling relied on immunoSEQ multiplex PCR, and the TCRdb table lists in-frame clones only, not all of them. Of approximately 300,000 clones listed, 86% are singletons. This clonotype was sampled from a woman aged 50 to 60 with acute or convalescent COVID-19. J is TRBJ1-4 and V is TRBV5-1; 9 bases agree with TRBD1. Sequenced sample: peripheral blood. The CDR3 loop reads CASSTIPGQGEKLFF. The DNA of the CDR3 is TGCGCCAGCAGCACGATTCCGGGACAGGGTGAAAAACTGTTTTTT.